This TCR beta chain originates from a study of graft-versus-host responses after intestinal transplantation. Study-level background: Recipients were all induced with anti-thymocyte globulin, then given tacrolimus and steroids for 2 to 4 years. General study findings and limits: Patients with graft-donor T cell macrochimerism had high graft-versus-host to host-versus-graft clonal ratios in allografts. Early declines in HvG clones that occurred post-transplant were associated with peak circulating GvH clone levels. Ileal or blood samples showed some GvH clones first, and such clones were also found in recipient marrow.

V was pared by 6 bases and J by 0 bases, with 11 bases between. The CDR3 sequence is 14 residues long. Germline V CDR1 and CDR2: MDHEN, SYDVKM. As to this clone: Its antigen is unknown.

The protocol was immunoSEQ multiplex PCR, while the TCRdb copy is restricted to in-frame clones and leaves out a portion. The sample contains more than 65,000 clones, under 90% of which appear only once. The sequenced sample was unstimulated CD4+ T cells sorted from spleen or lymph node cells, obtained before transplant. The V call is TRBV28, the J call TRBJ1-2; D uncertain. This clonotype was obtained from a human donor who was the organ donor for an intestinal transplant. CDR3 in DNA: TGTGCCAGCAGCGGGTGGCTTGCTAACTATGGCTACACCTTC. It codes for CASSGWLANYGYTF.